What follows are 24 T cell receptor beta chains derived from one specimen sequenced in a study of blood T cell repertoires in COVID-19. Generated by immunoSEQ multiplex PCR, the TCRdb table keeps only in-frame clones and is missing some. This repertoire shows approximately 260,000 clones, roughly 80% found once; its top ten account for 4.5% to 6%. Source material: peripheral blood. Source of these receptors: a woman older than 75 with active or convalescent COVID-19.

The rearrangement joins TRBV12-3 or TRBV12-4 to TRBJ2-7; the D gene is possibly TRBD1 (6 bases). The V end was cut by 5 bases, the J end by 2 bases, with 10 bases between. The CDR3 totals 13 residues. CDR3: CASSRQGTYEQYF. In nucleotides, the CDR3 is TGTGCCAGCAGTCGGCAGGGGACCTACGAGCAGTACTTC.

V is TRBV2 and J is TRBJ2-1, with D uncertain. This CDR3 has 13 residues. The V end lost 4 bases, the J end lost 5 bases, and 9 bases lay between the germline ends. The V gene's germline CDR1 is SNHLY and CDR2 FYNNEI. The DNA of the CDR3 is TGTGCCAGCAGTGTCCGGGTAGACAATGAGCAGTTCTTC. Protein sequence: CASSVRVDNEQFF.

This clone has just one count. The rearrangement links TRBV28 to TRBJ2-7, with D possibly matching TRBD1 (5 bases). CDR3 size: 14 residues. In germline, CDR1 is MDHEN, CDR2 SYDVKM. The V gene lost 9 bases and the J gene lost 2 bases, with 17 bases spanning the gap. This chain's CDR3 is CASLPGLGPYEQYF. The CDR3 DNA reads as TGTGCCAGTCTACCGGGCCTGGGGCCCTACGAGCAGTACTTC.

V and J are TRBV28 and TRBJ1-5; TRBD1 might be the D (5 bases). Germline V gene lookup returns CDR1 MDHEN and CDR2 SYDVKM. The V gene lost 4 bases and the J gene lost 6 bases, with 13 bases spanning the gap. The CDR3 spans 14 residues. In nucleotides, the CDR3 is TGTGCCAGCAGTTCTGGAGGGGAGAGTCAGCCCCAGCATTTT. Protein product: CASSSGGESQPQHF.

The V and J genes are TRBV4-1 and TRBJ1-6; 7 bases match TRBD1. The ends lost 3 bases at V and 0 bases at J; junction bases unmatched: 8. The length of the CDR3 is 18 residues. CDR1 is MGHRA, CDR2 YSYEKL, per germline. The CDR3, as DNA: TGCGCCAGCAGCCACTATGGACAGGAGAGCTCCTATAATTCACCCCTCCACTTT. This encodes CASSHYGQESSYNSPLHF.

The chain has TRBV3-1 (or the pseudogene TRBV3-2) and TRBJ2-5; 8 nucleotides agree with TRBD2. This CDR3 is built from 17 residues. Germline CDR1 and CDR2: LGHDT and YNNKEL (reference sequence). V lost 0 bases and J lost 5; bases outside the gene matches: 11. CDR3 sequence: CASSQDMRGAYLETQYF. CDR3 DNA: TGTGCCAGCAGCCAAGATATGCGGGGGGCCTATCTGGAGACCCAGTACTTC.

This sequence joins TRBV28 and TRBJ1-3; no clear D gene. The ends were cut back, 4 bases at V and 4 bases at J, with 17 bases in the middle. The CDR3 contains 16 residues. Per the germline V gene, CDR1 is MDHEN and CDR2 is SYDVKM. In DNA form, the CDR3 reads TGTGCCAGCAGTTCGTCTACCCCCGTGTTAGGAAACACCATATATTTT. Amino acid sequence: CASSSSTPVLGNTIYF.

In nucleotides, the CDR3 is TGTGCCACCAGCTCGACAGGCAACACTGAAGCTTTCTTT. The encoded protein is CATSSTGNTEAFF. The rearrangement links TRBV15 to TRBJ1-1; D is possibly TRBD1 (6 bases). The CDR3 extends over 13 amino acids. Between the trimmed V and J ends, which lost 5 bases and 2 bases, there was a span of 9 bases. Germline assignment: CDR1 LNHNV and CDR2 YYDKDF (reference sequence).

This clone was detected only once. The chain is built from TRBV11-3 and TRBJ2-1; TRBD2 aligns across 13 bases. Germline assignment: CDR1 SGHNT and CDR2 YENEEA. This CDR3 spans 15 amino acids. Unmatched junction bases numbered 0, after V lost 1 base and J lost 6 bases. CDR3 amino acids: CASSLGTSGSNEQFF. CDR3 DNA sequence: TGTGCCAGCAGCTTAGGGACTAGCGGGAGCAATGAGCAGTTCTTC.

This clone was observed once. The CDR3 loop reads CASSQVGGATEAFF. The CDR3 nucleotides read TGTGCCAGCAGCCAAGTAGGAGGTGCGACTGAAGCTTTCTTT. The chain combines TRBV3-1 (or the pseudogene TRBV3-2) with TRBJ1-1; D gene unclear. Germline CDR1 reads LGHDT; CDR2 reads YNNKEL (reference sequence). V lost 1 base and J 5 bases, leaving 11 bases between the germline ends. There are 14 residues in the CDR3.

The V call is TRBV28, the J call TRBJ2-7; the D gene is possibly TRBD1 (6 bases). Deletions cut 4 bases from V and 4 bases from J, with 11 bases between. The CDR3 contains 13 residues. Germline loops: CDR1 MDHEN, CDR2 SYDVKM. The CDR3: CASSSGTPYEQYF. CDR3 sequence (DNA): TGTGCCAGCAGTTCCGGGACACCATACGAGCAGTACTTC.

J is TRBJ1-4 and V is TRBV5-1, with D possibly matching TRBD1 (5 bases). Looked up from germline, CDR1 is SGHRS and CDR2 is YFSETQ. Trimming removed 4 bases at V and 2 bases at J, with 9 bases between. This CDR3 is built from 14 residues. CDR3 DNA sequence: TGCGCCAGCAGCCAGGGTGTGACTAATGAAAAACTGTTTTTT. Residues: CASSQGVTNEKLFF.

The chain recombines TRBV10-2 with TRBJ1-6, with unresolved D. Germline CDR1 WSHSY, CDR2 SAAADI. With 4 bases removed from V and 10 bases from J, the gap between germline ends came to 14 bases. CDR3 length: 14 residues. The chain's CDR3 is CASSATPGESPLHF. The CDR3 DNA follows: TGCGCCAGCAGTGCCACCCCCGGGGAGTCACCCCTCCACTTT.

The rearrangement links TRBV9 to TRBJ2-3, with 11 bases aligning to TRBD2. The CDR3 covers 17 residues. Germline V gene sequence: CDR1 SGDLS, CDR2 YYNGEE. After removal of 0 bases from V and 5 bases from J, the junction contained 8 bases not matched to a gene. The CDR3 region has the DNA TGTGCCAGCAGCGTAGATATAGCGGGGGGGCGTGGAGATACGCAGTATTTT. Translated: CASSVDIAGGRGDTQYF.

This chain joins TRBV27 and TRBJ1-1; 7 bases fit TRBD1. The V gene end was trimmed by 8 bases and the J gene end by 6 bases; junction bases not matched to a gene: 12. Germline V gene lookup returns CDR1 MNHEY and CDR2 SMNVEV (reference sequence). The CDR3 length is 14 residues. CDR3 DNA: TGTGCCAGCGGGGGTTTAGACAGGGTCGCTGAAGCTTTCTTT. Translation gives CASGGLDRVAEAFF.

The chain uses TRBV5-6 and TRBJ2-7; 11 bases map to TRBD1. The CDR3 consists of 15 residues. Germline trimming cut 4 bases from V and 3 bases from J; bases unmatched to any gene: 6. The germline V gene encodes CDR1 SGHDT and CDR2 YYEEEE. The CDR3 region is CASSAGQGASYEQYF. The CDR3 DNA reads TGTGCCAGCAGCGCTGGACAGGGGGCTAGCTACGAGCAGTACTTC.

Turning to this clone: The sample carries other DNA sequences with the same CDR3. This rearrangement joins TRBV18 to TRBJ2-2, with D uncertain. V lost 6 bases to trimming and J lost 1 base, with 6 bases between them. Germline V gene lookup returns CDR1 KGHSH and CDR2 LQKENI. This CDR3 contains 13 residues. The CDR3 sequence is CASSRENTGELFF. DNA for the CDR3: TGTGCCAGCTCGCGAGAGAACACCGGGGAGCTGTTTTTT.

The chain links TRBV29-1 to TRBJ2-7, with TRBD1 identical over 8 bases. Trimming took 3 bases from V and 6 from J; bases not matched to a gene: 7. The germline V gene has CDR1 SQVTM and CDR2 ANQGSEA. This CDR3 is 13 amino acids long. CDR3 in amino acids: CSVEATGGREQYF. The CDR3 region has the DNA TGCAGCGTTGAGGCCACAGGGGGGCGCGAGCAGTACTTC.

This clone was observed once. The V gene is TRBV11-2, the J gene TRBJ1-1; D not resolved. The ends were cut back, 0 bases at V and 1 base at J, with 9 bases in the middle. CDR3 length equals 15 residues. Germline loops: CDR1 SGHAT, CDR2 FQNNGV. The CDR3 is CASSLEAGGNTEAFF. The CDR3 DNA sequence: TGTGCCAGCAGCTTAGAGGCCGGCGGGAACACTGAAGCTTTCTTT.

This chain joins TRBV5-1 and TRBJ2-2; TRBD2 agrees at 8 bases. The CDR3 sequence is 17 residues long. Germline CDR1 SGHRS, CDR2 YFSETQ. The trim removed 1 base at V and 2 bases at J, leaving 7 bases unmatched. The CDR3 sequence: CASSLRSSGSNTGELFF. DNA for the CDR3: TGCGCCAGCAGCTTGAGGTCTAGCGGGTCCAACACCGGGGAGCTGTTTTTT.

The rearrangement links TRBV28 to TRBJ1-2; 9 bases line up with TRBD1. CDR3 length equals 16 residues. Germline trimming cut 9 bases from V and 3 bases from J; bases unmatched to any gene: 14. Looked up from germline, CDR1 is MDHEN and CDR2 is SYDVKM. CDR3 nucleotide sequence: TGTGCCAGTCTATTGGGGGGACAGGGACCATACTATGGCTACACCTTC. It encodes CASLLGGQGPYYGYTF.

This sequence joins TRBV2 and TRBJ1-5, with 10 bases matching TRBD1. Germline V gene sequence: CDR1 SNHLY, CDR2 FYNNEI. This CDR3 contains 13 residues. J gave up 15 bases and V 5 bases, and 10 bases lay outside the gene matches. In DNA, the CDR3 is TGTGCCAGCAGTACCGAAAGACAGGGGGCCGGGCATTTT. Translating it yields CASSTERQGAGHF.

The CDR3 DNA reads TGTGCCATCAGGTCCGGGACTAGCGGGTACAATGAGCAGTTCTTC. Encoded protein: CAIRSGTSGYNEQFF. V is TRBV10-3 and J is TRBJ2-1, with TRBD2 matching over 12 bases. CDR1 and CDR2 (germline): ENHRY, SYGVKD. Trimming cost V 6 bases and J 4 bases; bases outside gene matches: 4. The CDR3 has 15 residues.

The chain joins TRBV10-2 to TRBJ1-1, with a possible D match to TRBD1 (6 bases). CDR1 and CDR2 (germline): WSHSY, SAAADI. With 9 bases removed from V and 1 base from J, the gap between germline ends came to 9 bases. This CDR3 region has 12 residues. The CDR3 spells CASGGANTEAFF. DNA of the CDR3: TGCGCCAGTGGGGGGGCGAACACTGAAGCTTTCTTT.